These T cell receptor beta chains were read from a single sample in a study of T cells after yellow fever vaccination. Using its own MiXCR run on the 5' RACE reads, TCRdb lists one record per CDR3 protein. The data contain 400,000 to 650,000 distinct CDR3 sequences, 20% to 25% of them seen just once; the ten biggest clones take up about a sixth. The sequences come from PBMCs, collected less than 25 days after the first yellow fever vaccination. These TCRs come from a man aged 18-30 years who received the YFV17D yellow fever vaccine. CDR3s include the opening cysteine and the closing phenylalanine or tryptophan. Each record gives: clone size, D gene, V gene, J gene, CDR3 DNA, CDR3 protein. The D gene is left open where the match is weak. Clone size is given for some rows only: seen once, a few or many times, or a class if the clone is expanded.

clone_size: .; d_call: TRBD2; v_call: TRBV6-2/TRBV6-3; j_call: TRBJ2-3; cdr3_nt: TGTGCCAGCAGTTACGATAGCGGGGGCACAGATACGCAGTATTTT; cdr3_aa: CASSYDSGGTDTQYF
clone_size: .; d_call: .; v_call: TRBV6-1; j_call: TRBJ2-7; cdr3_nt: TGTGCCAGCAGTGAATATGGGGGAGGCTACGAGCAGTACTTC; cdr3_aa: CASSEYGGGYEQYF
clone_size: few; d_call: TRBD1; v_call: TRBV4-3; j_call: TRBJ2-4; cdr3_nt: TGCGCCAGCAGCCAAGATGTTGGACAGGCAAACATTCAGTACTTC; cdr3_aa: CASSQDVGQANIQYF
clone_size: many; d_call: .; v_call: TRBV20-1; j_call: TRBJ1-3; cdr3_nt: TGCAGTGCTAGCTTTTTGGGGGTTGGAAACACCATATATTTT; cdr3_aa: CSASFLGVGNTIYF
clone_size: .; d_call: .; v_call: TRBV4-2; j_call: TRBJ1-6; cdr3_nt: TGTGCCAGCAGCCACCAGGGGCAGAGCTCCTATAATTCACCCCTCCACTTT; cdr3_aa: CASSHQGQSSYNSPLHF
clone_size: .; d_call: .; v_call: TRBV3-1; j_call: TRBJ1-5; cdr3_nt: TGTGCCAGCGGACTTACAGGCAATCAGCCCCAGCATTTT; cdr3_aa: CASGLTGNQPQHF
clone_size: .; d_call: .; v_call: TRBV29-1; j_call: TRBJ1-1; cdr3_nt: TGCAGCGTTGAAGTGGGAACCGGGAAGGACACTGAAGCTTTCTTT; cdr3_aa: CSVEVGTGKDTEAFF
clone_size: .; d_call: TRBD1; v_call: TRBV9; j_call: TRBJ2-2; cdr3_nt: TGTGCCAGCAGCGTAGCCCCTCGGACAGGGGGGGCCGGGGAGCTGTTTTTT; cdr3_aa: CASSVAPRTGGAGELFF
clone_size: .; d_call: .; v_call: TRBV6-5; j_call: TRBJ1-4; cdr3_nt: TGTGCCAGCAGTTACTCGGGGGCGGAAGAAAAACTGTTTTTT; cdr3_aa: CASSYSGAEEKLFF
clone_size: .; d_call: .; v_call: TRBV10-2; j_call: TRBJ1-1; cdr3_nt: TGCGCCAGCAGTGTTGGTTGGAGACAGGAGCAGAACACTGAAGCTTTCTTT; cdr3_aa: CASSVGWRQEQNTEAFF
clone_size: few; d_call: TRBD1; v_call: TRBV6-5; j_call: TRBJ1-1; cdr3_nt: TGTGCCAGCAGTTGGTCTCCGGGACAGGGAGTTTGGGCTTTCTTT; cdr3_aa: CASSWSPGQGVWAFF
clone_size: few; d_call: .; v_call: TRBV9; j_call: TRBJ2-3; cdr3_nt: TGTGCCAGCAGTGCAGGCTCTCTCACCCCAAATACGCAGTATTTT; cdr3_aa: CASSAGSLTPNTQYF
clone_size: few; d_call: .; v_call: TRBV5-5; j_call: TRBJ1-3; cdr3_nt: TGTGCCAGCAGCTTGATCGCAGGAGCTGGAAACACCATATATTTT; cdr3_aa: CASSLIAGAGNTIYF
clone_size: few; d_call: TRBD1; v_call: TRBV6-1; j_call: TRBJ2-5; cdr3_nt: TGTGCCAGCAGTGAAGCGACAGGGGGCGCGGAGACCCAGTACTTC; cdr3_aa: CASSEATGGAETQYF
clone_size: few; d_call: .; v_call: TRBV4-2; j_call: TRBJ1-1; cdr3_nt: TGTGCCAGCAGCCAAGATCTTCTGGGGGAAGCTTTCTTT; cdr3_aa: CASSQDLLGEAFF
clone_size: .; d_call: TRBD2; v_call: TRBV3-1; j_call: TRBJ2-2; cdr3_nt: TGTGCCAGCAGCCCGTGGGGGGGACTCGACACCGGGGAGCTGTTTTTT; cdr3_aa: CASSPWGGLDTGELFF
clone_size: .; d_call: .; v_call: TRBV29-1; j_call: TRBJ1-3; cdr3_nt: TGCAGCGTTGAAGCGGCCGGGAGAATCCCTGGAAACACCATATATTTT; cdr3_aa: CSVEAAGRIPGNTIYF
clone_size: .; d_call: TRBD2; v_call: TRBV4-3; j_call: TRBJ2-1; cdr3_nt: TGCGCCAGCAGCCAAGATGTAGGACTAGCGGGGAGAGAGCAGTTCTTC; cdr3_aa: CASSQDVGLAGREQFF
clone_size: .; d_call: .; v_call: TRBV27; j_call: TRBJ1-1; cdr3_nt: TGTGCCAGCATCAAAAACCCTGGGGGCACTGAAGCTTTCTTT; cdr3_aa: CASIKNPGGTEAFF
clone_size: many; d_call: .; v_call: TRBV19; j_call: TRBJ2-2; cdr3_nt: TGTGCCAGTAGTCTTGAAGCCGGGGAGCTGTTTTTT; cdr3_aa: CASSLEAGELFF
clone_size: .; d_call: .; v_call: TRBV19; j_call: TRBJ1-1; cdr3_nt: TGTGCCAGTAGTCTTGACAGGACACTCACTGAAGCTTTCTTT; cdr3_aa: CASSLDRTLTEAFF
clone_size: .; d_call: .; v_call: TRBV12-3/TRBV12-4; j_call: TRBJ1-1; cdr3_nt: TGTGCCAGCAGTTTAGGGCCGGACGGTGAAGCTTTCTTT; cdr3_aa: CASSLGPDGEAFF
clone_size: few; d_call: TRBD1; v_call: TRBV5-1; j_call: TRBJ2-7; cdr3_nt: TGCGCCAGCAGCTATGGACAGGGAGTTCCCTACGAGCAGTACTTC; cdr3_aa: CASSYGQGVPYEQYF
clone_size: once; d_call: .; v_call: TRBV19; j_call: TRBJ2-5; cdr3_nt: TGTGCCAGTAGCGCCTCAGGTTGGGAGACCCAGTACTTC; cdr3_aa: CASSASGWETQYF
clone_size: .; d_call: .; v_call: TRBV14; j_call: TRBJ2-5; cdr3_nt: TGTGCCAGCAGCCTCGTCAGAACAGAGACCCAGTACTTC; cdr3_aa: CASSLVRTETQYF
clone_size: .; d_call: TRBD2; v_call: TRBV28; j_call: TRBJ2-1; cdr3_nt: TGTGCCAGCAGGCGGATGAGCGGGGGGCGCTCCTACAATGAGCAGTTCTTC; cdr3_aa: CASRRMSGGRSYNEQFF
clone_size: .; d_call: .; v_call: TRBV25-1; j_call: TRBJ1-4; cdr3_nt: TGTGCCAGCAGTGGAACCAATGAAAAACTGTTTTTT; cdr3_aa: CASSGTNEKLFF
clone_size: few; d_call: TRBD1; v_call: TRBV7-2; j_call: TRBJ1-5; cdr3_nt: TGTGCCAGCAGCTCCGGACAGGGTGGGGATCAGCCCCAGCATTTT; cdr3_aa: CASSSGQGGDQPQHF
clone_size: many; d_call: TRBD1; v_call: TRBV20-1; j_call: TRBJ2-3; cdr3_nt: TGCAGTGCTAAGGGACAGGGAGATGCAGATACGCAGTATTTT; cdr3_aa: CSAKGQGDADTQYF
clone_size: .; d_call: .; v_call: TRBV27; j_call: TRBJ1-6; cdr3_nt: TGTGCCAGCGGGGAGGGCTCCGCGGTGTCCTATAATTCACCCCTCCACTTT; cdr3_aa: CASGEGSAVSYNSPLHF
clone_size: few; d_call: .; v_call: TRBV9; j_call: TRBJ1-6; cdr3_nt: TGTGCCAGCAGCGTAGAGGATAATTCACCCCTCCACTTT; cdr3_aa: CASSVEDNSPLHF
clone_size: .; d_call: .; v_call: TRBV12-3/TRBV12-4; j_call: TRBJ2-3; cdr3_nt: TGTGCCAGCAGTTTATTAACGGCTGGGGGCGCAGATACGCAGTATTTT; cdr3_aa: CASSLLTAGGADTQYF
clone_size: few; d_call: .; v_call: TRBV5-1; j_call: TRBJ2-7; cdr3_nt: TGCGCCAGCAGCTTGGTAGGGATCCCCTACGAGCAGTACTTC; cdr3_aa: CASSLVGIPYEQYF
clone_size: few; d_call: .; v_call: TRBV29-1; j_call: TRBJ2-7; cdr3_nt: TGCAGCGTTGACAGAGGACACTTC; cdr3_aa: CSVDRGHF
clone_size: .; d_call: .; v_call: TRBV6-2/TRBV6-3; j_call: TRBJ2-3; cdr3_nt: TGTGCCAGCAGCATGGGTGCTACAGATACGCAGTATTTT; cdr3_aa: CASSMGATDTQYF
clone_size: few; d_call: TRBD1; v_call: TRBV20-1; j_call: TRBJ1-4; cdr3_nt: TGCAGTGCGGGGGACAGGGGCGAAAAACTGTTTTTT; cdr3_aa: CSAGDRGEKLFF
clone_size: .; d_call: TRBD1; v_call: TRBV7-6; j_call: TRBJ1-6; cdr3_nt: TGTGCCAGCAGCCCCCGGGACAGAGTAAATTCACCCCTCCACTTT; cdr3_aa: CASSPRDRVNSPLHF
clone_size: .; d_call: TRBD1; v_call: TRBV10-3; j_call: TRBJ2-3; cdr3_nt: TGTGCCTCGAAGGGACAGGGACCCACAGATACGCAGTATTTT; cdr3_aa: CASKGQGPTDTQYF
clone_size: .; d_call: .; v_call: TRBV15; j_call: TRBJ2-3; cdr3_nt: TGTGCCACCAGCAGAGCGAACAGGGAGACAGATACGCAGTATTTT; cdr3_aa: CATSRANRETDTQYF
clone_size: .; d_call: .; v_call: TRBV20-1; j_call: TRBJ2-3; cdr3_nt: TGCAGTGCTTGGACGGGATATAGCACAGATACGCAGTATTTT; cdr3_aa: CSAWTGYSTDTQYF
clone_size: .; d_call: TRBD1; v_call: TRBV11-1; j_call: TRBJ1-3; cdr3_nt: TGTGCCAGCAGCGCTACGCGACGTACAGGGGGCGCCTTTGGAAACACCATATATTTT; cdr3_aa: CASSATRRTGGAFGNTIYF
clone_size: .; d_call: .; v_call: TRBV3-1; j_call: TRBJ2-1; cdr3_nt: TGTGCCAGCAGCCAAGATAATTTGTCGGATGAGCAGTTCTTC; cdr3_aa: CASSQDNLSDEQFF
clone_size: .; d_call: TRBD1; v_call: TRBV7-2; j_call: TRBJ2-3; cdr3_nt: TGTGCCAGCAGCTTAGTAGCGACAGGGGGCGCAGATACGCAGTATTTT; cdr3_aa: CASSLVATGGADTQYF
clone_size: few; d_call: TRBD1; v_call: TRBV14; j_call: TRBJ2-5; cdr3_nt: TGTGCCAGCAGCCAAGTACAGGGGATGGAGACCCAGTACTTC; cdr3_aa: CASSQVQGMETQYF
clone_size: .; d_call: .; v_call: TRBV3-1; j_call: TRBJ1-5; cdr3_nt: TGTGCCAGCAGCCAAGGCAGGGGTGGGAATCTGCCCCAGCATTTT; cdr3_aa: CASSQGRGGNLPQHF
clone_size: few; d_call: .; v_call: TRBV9; j_call: TRBJ1-1; cdr3_nt: TGTGCCAGCAGCGTAGAGTCGAACACTGAAGCTTTCTTT; cdr3_aa: CASSVESNTEAFF
clone_size: .; d_call: .; v_call: TRBV4-3; j_call: TRBJ2-5; cdr3_nt: TGCGCCAGCAGCCAAGTTAAATGGGAGACCCAGTACTTC; cdr3_aa: CASSQVKWETQYF
clone_size: .; d_call: .; v_call: TRBV20-1; j_call: TRBJ2-5; cdr3_nt: TGCAGTGCTAGAGTACGCCGGGGGGCTCAAGAGACCCAGTACTTC; cdr3_aa: CSARVRRGAQETQYF
clone_size: few; d_call: .; v_call: TRBV5-1; j_call: TRBJ2-2; cdr3_nt: TGCGCCAGCAGCTTGGAGGTTCACGGGGAGCTGTTTTTT; cdr3_aa: CASSLEVHGELFF
clone_size: .; d_call: .; v_call: TRBV6-1; j_call: TRBJ2-7; cdr3_nt: TGTGCCAGCAGTGAAGGTACGGACCTGTTCTACGAGCAGTACTTC; cdr3_aa: CASSEGTDLFYEQYF
clone_size: .; d_call: .; v_call: TRBV18; j_call: TRBJ1-1; cdr3_nt: TGTGCCAGCTCACCATCCGAGGGGACTGAAGCTTTCTTT; cdr3_aa: CASSPSEGTEAFF
clone_size: .; d_call: TRBD1; v_call: TRBV18; j_call: TRBJ1-5; cdr3_nt: TGTGCCAGCTCCCCGGGACAGGGGAAAAATCAGCCCCAGCATTTT; cdr3_aa: CASSPGQGKNQPQHF
clone_size: few; d_call: .; v_call: TRBV12-3/TRBV12-4; j_call: TRBJ2-1; cdr3_nt: TGTGCCAGCAGTGGACCGGAGATTAATATTGCCTACAATGAGCAGTTCTTC; cdr3_aa: CASSGPEINIAYNEQFF
clone_size: .; d_call: .; v_call: TRBV7-2; j_call: TRBJ1-2; cdr3_nt: TGTGCCAGCAGCTTATCGGGCCTAAACCTAGGTGGCTACACCTTC; cdr3_aa: CASSLSGLNLGGYTF
clone_size: .; d_call: .; v_call: TRBV7-3; j_call: TRBJ2-5; cdr3_nt: TGTGCCAGCAGCTTAACGTGGGGGAGAATCCAGTACTTC; cdr3_aa: CASSLTWGRIQYF
clone_size: few; d_call: .; v_call: TRBV12-3/TRBV12-4; j_call: TRBJ2-7; cdr3_nt: TGTGCCAGCAGCTCCCGGGGGATCTTGTACTTC; cdr3_aa: CASSSRGILYF
clone_size: .; d_call: .; v_call: TRBV11-2; j_call: TRBJ1-1; cdr3_nt: TGTGCCAGCAGCTTAAATGCCGAGAACACTGAAGCTTTCTTT; cdr3_aa: CASSLNAENTEAFF
clone_size: .; d_call: TRBD2; v_call: TRBV4-2; j_call: TRBJ2-7; cdr3_nt: TGTGCCAGCAGCCAAGATTGGCGGGGGGTATACGAGCAGTACTTC; cdr3_aa: CASSQDWRGVYEQYF
clone_size: .; d_call: TRBD1; v_call: TRBV11-2; j_call: TRBJ1-4; cdr3_nt: TGTGCCAGCAGCTTAGGGGACAGGGGGCATGAAAAACTGTTTTTT; cdr3_aa: CASSLGDRGHEKLFF
clone_size: .; d_call: TRBD2; v_call: TRBV18; j_call: TRBJ2-5; cdr3_nt: TGTGCCAGCTCACTATATACCGGGGGGCAAGAGACCCAGTACTTC; cdr3_aa: CASSLYTGGQETQYF